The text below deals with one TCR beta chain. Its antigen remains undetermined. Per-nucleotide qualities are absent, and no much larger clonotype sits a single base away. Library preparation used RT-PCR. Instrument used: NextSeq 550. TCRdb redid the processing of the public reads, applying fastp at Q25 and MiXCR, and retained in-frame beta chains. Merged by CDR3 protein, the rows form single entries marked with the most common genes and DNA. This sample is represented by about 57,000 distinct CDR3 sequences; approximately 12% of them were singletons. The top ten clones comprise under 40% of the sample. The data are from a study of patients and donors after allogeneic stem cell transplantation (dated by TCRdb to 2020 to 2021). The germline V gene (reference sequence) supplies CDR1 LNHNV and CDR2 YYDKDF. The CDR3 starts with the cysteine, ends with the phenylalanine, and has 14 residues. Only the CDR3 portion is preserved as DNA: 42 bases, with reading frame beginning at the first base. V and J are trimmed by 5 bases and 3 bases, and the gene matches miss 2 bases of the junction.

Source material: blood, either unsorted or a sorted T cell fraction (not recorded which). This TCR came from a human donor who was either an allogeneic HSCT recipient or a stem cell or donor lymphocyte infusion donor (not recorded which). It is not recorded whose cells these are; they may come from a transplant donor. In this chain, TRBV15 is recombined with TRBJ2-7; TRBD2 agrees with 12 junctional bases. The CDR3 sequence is CATSGLAGLYEQYF. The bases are TGTGCCACCAGCGGACTAGCGGGACTCTACGAGCAGTACTTC.